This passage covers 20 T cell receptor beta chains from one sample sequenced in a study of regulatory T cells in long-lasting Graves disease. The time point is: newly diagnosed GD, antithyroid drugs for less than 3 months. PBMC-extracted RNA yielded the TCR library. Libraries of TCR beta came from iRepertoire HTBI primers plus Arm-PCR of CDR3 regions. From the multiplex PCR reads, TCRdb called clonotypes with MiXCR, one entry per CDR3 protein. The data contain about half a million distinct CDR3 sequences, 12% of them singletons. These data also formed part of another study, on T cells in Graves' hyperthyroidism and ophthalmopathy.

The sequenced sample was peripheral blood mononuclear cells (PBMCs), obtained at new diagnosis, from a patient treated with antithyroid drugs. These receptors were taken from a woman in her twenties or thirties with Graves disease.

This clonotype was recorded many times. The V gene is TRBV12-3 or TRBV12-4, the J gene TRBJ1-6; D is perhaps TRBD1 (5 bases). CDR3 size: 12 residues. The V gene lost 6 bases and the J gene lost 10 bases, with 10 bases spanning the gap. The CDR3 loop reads CASSVAGSPLHF. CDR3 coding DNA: TGTGCCAGCAGCGTTGCAGGGTCACCCCTCCACTTT.

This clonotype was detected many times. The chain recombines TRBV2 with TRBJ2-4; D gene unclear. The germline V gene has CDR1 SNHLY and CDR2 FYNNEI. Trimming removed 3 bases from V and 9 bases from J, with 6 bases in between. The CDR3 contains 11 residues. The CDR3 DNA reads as TGTGCCAGCAGTGACCTCTTCATTCAGTACTTC. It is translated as CASSDLFIQYF.

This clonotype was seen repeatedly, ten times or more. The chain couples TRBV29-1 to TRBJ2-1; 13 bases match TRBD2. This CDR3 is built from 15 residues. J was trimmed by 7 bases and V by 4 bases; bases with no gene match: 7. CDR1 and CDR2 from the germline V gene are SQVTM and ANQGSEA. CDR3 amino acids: CSVVGLAGVGNEQFF. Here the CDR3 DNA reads TGCAGCGTTGTAGGACTAGCGGGAGTTGGGAATGAGCAGTTCTTC.

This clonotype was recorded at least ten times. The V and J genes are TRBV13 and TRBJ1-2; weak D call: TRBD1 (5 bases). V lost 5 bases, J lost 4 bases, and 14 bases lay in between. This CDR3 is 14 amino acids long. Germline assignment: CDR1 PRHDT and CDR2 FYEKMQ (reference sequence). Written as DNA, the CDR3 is TGTGCCAGCAGCCAACAAGACAGTCTCTATGGCTACACCTTC. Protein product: CASSQQDSLYGYTF. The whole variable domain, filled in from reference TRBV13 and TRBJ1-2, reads AAGVIQSPRHLIKEKRETATLKCYPIPRHDTVYWYQQGPGQDPQFLISFYEKMQSDKGSIPDRFSAQQFSDYHSELNMSSLELGDSALYFCASSQQDSLYGYTFGSGTRLTVV.

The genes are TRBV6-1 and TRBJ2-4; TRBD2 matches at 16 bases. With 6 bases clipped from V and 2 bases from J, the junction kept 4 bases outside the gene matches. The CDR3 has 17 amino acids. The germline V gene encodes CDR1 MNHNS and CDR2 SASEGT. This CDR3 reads CASRGLAGGRTKNIQYF. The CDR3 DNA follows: TGTGCCAGCAGGGGACTAGCGGGAGGGCGGACCAAAAACATTCAGTACTTC.

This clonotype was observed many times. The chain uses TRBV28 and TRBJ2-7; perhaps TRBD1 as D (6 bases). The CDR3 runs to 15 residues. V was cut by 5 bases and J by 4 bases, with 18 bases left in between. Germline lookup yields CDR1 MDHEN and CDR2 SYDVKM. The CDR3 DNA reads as TGTGCCAGCAGTCCCACGACAGGTCCGGATTACGAGCAGTACTTC. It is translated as CASSPTTGPDYEQYF.

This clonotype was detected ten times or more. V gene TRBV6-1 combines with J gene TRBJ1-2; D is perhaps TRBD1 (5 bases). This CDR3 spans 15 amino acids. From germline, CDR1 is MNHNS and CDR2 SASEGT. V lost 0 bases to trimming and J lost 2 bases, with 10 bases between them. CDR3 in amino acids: CASSEAPGGNYGYTF. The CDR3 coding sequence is TGTGCCAGCAGTGAAGCTCCCGGGGGAAACTATGGCTACACCTTC.

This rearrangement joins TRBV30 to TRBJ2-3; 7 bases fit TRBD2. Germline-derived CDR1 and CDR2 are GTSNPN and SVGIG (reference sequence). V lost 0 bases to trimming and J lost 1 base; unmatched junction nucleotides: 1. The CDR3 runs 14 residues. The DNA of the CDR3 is TGTGCCTGGAGTGTGGCGGGAGGCACAGATACGCAGTATTTT. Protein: CAWSVAGGTDTQYF.

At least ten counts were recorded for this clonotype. The CDR3 DNA sequence: TGTGCCAGCTCACACGGCAATCAGCCCCAGCATTTT. As protein: CASSHGNQPQHF. The gene calls are TRBV18 and TRBJ1-5; D remains unclear. Germline CDR1 reads KGHSH; CDR2 reads LQKENI. The V end lost 4 bases, the J end lost 2 bases, and 3 bases lay between the germline ends. This CDR3 is built from 12 residues.

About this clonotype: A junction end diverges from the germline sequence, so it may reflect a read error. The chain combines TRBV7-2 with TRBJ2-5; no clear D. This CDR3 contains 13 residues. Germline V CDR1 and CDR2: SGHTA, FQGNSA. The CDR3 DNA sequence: TGTGCCAGCGGCTTAGGACCCCAAGAGACCCAGTACTTC. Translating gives CASGLGPQETQYF.

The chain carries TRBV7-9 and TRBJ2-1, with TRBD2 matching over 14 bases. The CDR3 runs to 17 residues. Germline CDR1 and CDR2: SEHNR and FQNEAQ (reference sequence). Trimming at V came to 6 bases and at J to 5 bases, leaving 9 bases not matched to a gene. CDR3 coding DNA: TGTGCCAGCAGAAGACTAGCGGGAGGGGGACGGGACAATGAGCAGTTCTTC. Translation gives CASRRLAGGGRDNEQFF.

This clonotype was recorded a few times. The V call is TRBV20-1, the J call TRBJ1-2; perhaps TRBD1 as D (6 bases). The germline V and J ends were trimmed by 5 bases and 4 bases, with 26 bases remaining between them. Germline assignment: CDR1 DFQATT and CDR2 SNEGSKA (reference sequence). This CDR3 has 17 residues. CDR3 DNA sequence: TGCAGTGCTGGGGGGGGGACACAGGGATTGAGGGGCTATGGCTACACCTTC. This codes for CSAGGGTQGLRGYGYTF.

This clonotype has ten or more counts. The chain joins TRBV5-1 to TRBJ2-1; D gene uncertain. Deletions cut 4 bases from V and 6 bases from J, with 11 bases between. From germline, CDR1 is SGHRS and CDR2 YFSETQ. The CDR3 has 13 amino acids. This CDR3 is CASSALSGNEQFF. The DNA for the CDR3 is TGCGCCAGCAGCGCACTCTCAGGCAATGAGCAGTTCTTC.

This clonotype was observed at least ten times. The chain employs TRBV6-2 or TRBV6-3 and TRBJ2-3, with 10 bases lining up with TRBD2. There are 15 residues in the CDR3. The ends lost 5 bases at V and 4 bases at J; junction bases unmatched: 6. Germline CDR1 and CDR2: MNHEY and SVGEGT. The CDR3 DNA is TGTGCCAGCAGTGCGGGACTAGCGCTCCCAGATACGCAGTATTTT. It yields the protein CASSAGLALPDTQYF.

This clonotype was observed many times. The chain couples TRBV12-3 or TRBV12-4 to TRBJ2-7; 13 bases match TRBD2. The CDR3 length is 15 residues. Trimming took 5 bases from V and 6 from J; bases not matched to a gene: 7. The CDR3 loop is CASSAPGLAGIEQYF. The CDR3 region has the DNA TGTGCCAGCAGTGCGCCGGGACTAGCGGGAATCGAGCAGTACTTC.

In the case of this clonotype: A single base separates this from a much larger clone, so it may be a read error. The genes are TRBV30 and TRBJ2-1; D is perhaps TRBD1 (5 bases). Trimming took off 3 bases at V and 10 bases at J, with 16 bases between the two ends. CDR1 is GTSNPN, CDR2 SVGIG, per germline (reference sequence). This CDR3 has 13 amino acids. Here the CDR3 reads CAWRIGHSYEQFF. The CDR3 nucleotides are TGTGCCTGGAGAATCGGACATTCCTACGAGCAGTTCTTC.

The DNA for the CDR3 is TGTGCCAGCTCACCACTCCCGGGATACGAGCAGTACTTC. This encodes CASSPLPGYEQYF. The gene calls are TRBV18 and TRBJ2-7; tentative D call: TRBD2 (5 bases). The germline V gene has CDR1 KGHSH and CDR2 LQKENI. V lost 1 base, J lost 4 bases, and 8 bases lay in between. There are 13 residues in the CDR3.

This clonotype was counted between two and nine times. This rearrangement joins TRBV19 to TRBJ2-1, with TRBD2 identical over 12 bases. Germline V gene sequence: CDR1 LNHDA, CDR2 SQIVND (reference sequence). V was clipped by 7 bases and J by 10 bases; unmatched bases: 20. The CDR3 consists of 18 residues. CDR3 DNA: TGTGCCAGTACCCCCGCGGGTCTAGCGGGGGGGTCGGGACGCGAGCAGTTCTTC. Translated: CASTPAGLAGGSGREQFF.

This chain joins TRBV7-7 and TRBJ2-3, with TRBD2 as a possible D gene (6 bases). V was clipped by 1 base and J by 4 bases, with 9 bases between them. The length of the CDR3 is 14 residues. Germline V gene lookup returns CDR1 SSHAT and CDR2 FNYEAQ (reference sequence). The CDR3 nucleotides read TGTGCCAGCAGCTTAGACTCTAGCGCAGATACGCAGTATTTT. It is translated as CASSLDSSADTQYF.

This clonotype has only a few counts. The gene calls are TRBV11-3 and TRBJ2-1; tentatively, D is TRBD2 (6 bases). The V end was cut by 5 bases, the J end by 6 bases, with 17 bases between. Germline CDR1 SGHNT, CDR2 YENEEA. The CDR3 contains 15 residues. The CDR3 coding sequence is TGTGCCAGCAGCCCTCTGGGGGGATTTGCCAATGAGCAGTTCTTC. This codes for CASSPLGGFANEQFF.